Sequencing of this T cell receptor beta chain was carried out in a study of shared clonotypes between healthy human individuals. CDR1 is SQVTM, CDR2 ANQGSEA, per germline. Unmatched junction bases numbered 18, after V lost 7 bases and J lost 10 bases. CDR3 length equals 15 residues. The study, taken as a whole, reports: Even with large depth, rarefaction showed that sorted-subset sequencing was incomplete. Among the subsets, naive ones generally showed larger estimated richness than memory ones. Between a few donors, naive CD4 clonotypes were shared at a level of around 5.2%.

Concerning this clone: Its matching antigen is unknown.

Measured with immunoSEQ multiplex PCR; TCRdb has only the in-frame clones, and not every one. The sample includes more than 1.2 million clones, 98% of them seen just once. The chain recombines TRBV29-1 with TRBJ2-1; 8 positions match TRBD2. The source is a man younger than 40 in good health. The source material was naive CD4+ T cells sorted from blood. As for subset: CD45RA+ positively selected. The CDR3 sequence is CSARGGREGRVEQFF. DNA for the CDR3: TGCAGCGCCCGCGGAGGCCGGGAGGGGAGAGTGGAGCAGTTCTTC.